This T cell receptor beta chain was identified during a study of vaccination and CD4 T cells after COVID-19. Study at large: Convalescent donors: six male, four female; seven Caucasian, two Asian, one multiracial, two Hispanic. Median time from COVID diagnosis to post-COVID sampling was over 95 days (35 to 161). Either a CEFX pool, an HIV-1 Nef pool, or no peptide was added to control cultures.

This clonotype ranks as medium-sized. Antigen specificity is unknown. Treatment of the sample: approximately 9-day PBMC culture with coronavirus spike peptide pools or control peptides (ViraFEST assay). Once peptide pools had expanded antigen-specific T cells, ViraFEST sequenced TCRs. The Oncomine TCR Beta short-read assay was applied to DNA of cultured CD4+ T cells. TCRdb redid the calling of the PCR reads with MiXCR, one entry per CDR3 protein. The sample contains more than 8,000 distinct CDR3 sequences, roughly 19% of which appear only once. This sequence originates from a human donor who had recovered from COVID-19. The input for sequencing was CD4+ T cells from blood, cultured in vitro, taken after SARS-CoV-2 vaccination.

In DNA form, the CDR3 reads TGTGCCAGCAGCCCTCTCGCGCTGATCAATGAGCAGTTCTTC. This sequence encodes CASSPLALINEQFF. The chain uses TRBV7-9 and TRBJ2-1; D unclear. This CDR3 contains 14 residues. Looked up from germline, CDR1 is SEHNR and CDR2 is FQNEAQ (reference sequence). Trimming left V 5 bases short and J 6 bases short, with 14 bases between. Looking up the rest from reference TRBV7-9 and TRBJ2-1 gives the full variable domain: DTGVSQNPRHKITKRGQNVTFRCDPISEHNRLYWYRQTLGQGPEFLTYFQNEAQLEKSRLLSDRFSAERPKGSFSTLEIQRTEQGDSAMYLCASSPLALINEQFFGPGTRLTVL.